This note documents a single T cell receptor beta chain sequence. The sample originates from a study of CD8+CD57+ T cells in acquired aplastic anemia. Profiles of TCR beta VDJ and CDR3 were generated from a genomic DNA template. TCRdb fed the reads into MiXCR, producing one record per CDR3 protein. The table includes 200,000 or so distinct CDR3 sequences, around 50% detected once. CD8+CD57+ cell expansion, shown by flow cytometry, had occurred in the patients selected for sequencing. Sequenced input: sorted CD4+, CD8+, or CD8+CD57+ T cells (not recorded which) from PBMCs. This receptor was obtained from a human donor with aplastic anemia.

CDR3: CASRHDRLISDTQYF. In DNA, the CDR3 is TGCGCCAGCAGGCACGACAGGCTCATTTCAGATACGCAGTATTTT. The J gene is TRBJ2-3, the V gene TRBV10-2, with D maybe TRBD1 (6 bases). Germline lookup yields CDR1 WSHSY and CDR2 SAAADI. The CDR3 is 15 amino acids. Trimming took off 6 bases at V and 4 bases at J, with 17 bases between the two ends.